The rows below give T cell receptor beta chains drawn from one sample of a study of blood T cell repertoires in COVID-19. Data came from immunoSEQ multiplex PCR; TCRdb stores just in-frame clones and leaves some out. The profile shows over 200,000 clones, around 84% of them singletons. Sequenced sample: peripheral blood. The receptor set was obtained from a man in his forties who had recovered from COVID-19. The CDR3 runs from the conserved cysteine through the conserved F or W. The order of the fields is D gene, CDR3 length, V gene, clone size, J gene, CDR3 protein, CDR3 DNA. A D gene is named only where the DNA matches it firmly. Where a row states a size, it is once, few, many or the class of an expanded clone; other rows omit it.

TRBD1	17	TRBV27	few	TRBJ1-6	CASSLKSPGQGASPLHF	TGTGCCAGCAGTTTAAAGTCCCCGGGACAGGGGGCGTCACCCCTCCACTTT
NA	15	TRBV5-1	NA	TRBJ1-2	CASSEQADSGHGYTF	TGCGCCAGCAGCGAGCAGGCGGACTCAGGTCATGGCTACACCTTC
TRBD1	13	TRBV6-4	NA	TRBJ2-4	CASSEGQGLIQYF	TGTGCCAGCAGTGAAGGACAGGGGTTGATTCAGTACTTC
NA	12	TRBV19	NA	TRBJ2-3	CASSIPQDTQYF	TGTGCCAGTAGTATCCCACAGGATACGCAGTATTTT
NA	13	TRBV9	NA	TRBJ1-2	CASSPDRNYGYTF	TGTGCCAGCAGCCCTGACAGAAACTATGGCTACACCTTC
NA	16	TRBV6-1	NA	TRBJ2-2	CASSGERRGNTGELFF	TGTGCCAGCAGTGGGGAGCGGCGGGGAAACACCGGGGAGCTGTTTTTT
TRBD1	17	TRBV4-3	once	TRBJ1-1	CASSQLPGQGKNTEAFF	TGCGCCAGCAGCCAACTCCCTGGACAGGGGAAGAACACTGAAGCTTTCTTT
NA	17	TRBV18	NA	TRBJ2-1	CASSPGTGTPAYNEQFF	TGTGCCAGCTCACCGGGGACCGGGACACCCGCGTACAATGAGCAGTTCTTC
NA	14	TRBV7-9	NA	TRBJ1-4	CASSFSRGTEKLFF	TGTGCCAGCAGCTTCAGTAGGGGTACGGAAAAACTGTTTTTT
TRBD1	17	TRBV7-2	NA	TRBJ1-1	CASSWTGTGGVNTEAFF	TGTGCCAGCAGCTGGACCGGGACAGGGGGCGTGAACACTGAAGCTTTCTTT
TRBD2	16	TRBV7-2	NA	TRBJ2-5	CASSLRLAGTKETQYF	TGTGCCAGCAGCTTACGACTAGCGGGTACTAAAGAGACCCAGTACTTC
TRBD2	16	TRBV11-3	NA	TRBJ2-1	CASSFFGGARYNEQFF	TGTGCCAGCAGCTTTTTCGGGGGGGCCAGATACAATGAGCAGTTCTTC
TRBD1	15	TRBV19	once	TRBJ1-2	CASAGQTIPYYGYTF	TGTGCCAGTGCGGGACAGACCATCCCTTACTATGGCTACACCTTC
NA	13	TRBV7-9	NA	TRBJ1-4	CASSLRFGEKLFF	TGTGCCAGCAGCTTGAGGTTCGGTGAAAAACTGTTTTTT
TRBD1	15	TRBV10-3	NA	TRBJ1-6	CAISESRQGGSPLHF	TGTGCCATCAGTGAGTCGAGACAGGGGGGTTCACCCCTCCACTTT
NA	15	TRBV19	few	TRBJ1-1	CASSSPMGGYTEAFF	TGTGCCAGTAGTAGCCCTATGGGGGGGTACACTGAAGCTTTCTTT
TRBD1	16	TRBV4-1	NA	TRBJ1-6	CASSQEGWQGASPLHF	TGCGCCAGCAGCCAAGAGGGGTGGCAGGGGGCTTCACCCCTCCACTTT
NA	13	TRBV11-2	NA	TRBJ1-4	CASSLVRGEKLFF	TGTGCCAGCAGCTTAGTTCGGGGAGAAAAACTGTTTTTT
NA	16	TRBV27	NA	TRBJ1-2	CASSLSGGAQSYGYTF	TGTGCCAGCAGTTTAAGTGGCGGGGCCCAATCCTATGGCTACACCTTC
TRBD2	19	TRBV5-1	NA	TRBJ2-6	CASSLELAGGWSGANVLTF	TGCGCCAGCAGCTTGGAATTAGCGGGAGGATGGTCTGGGGCCAACGTCCTGACTTTC
TRBD2	16	TRBV7-2	NA	TRBJ2-3	CASSPGTSYGTDTQYF	TGTGCCAGCAGCCCGGGGACTAGCTATGGGACAGATACGCAGTATTTT
TRBD1	17	TRBV4-2	NA	TRBJ2-7	CASSQDRPTGGHYEQYF	TGTGCCAGCAGCCAGGATAGGCCTACAGGGGGCCACTACGAGCAGTACTTC
TRBD1	15	TRBV25-1	NA	TRBJ1-4	CASSAPGQNNEKLFF	TGTGCCAGCAGTGCGCCGGGACAGAATAATGAAAAACTGTTTTTT
NA	14	TRBV3-1/TRBV3-2	NA	TRBJ1-6	CASSLGGDDSPLHF	TGTGCCAGCAGCCTCGGGGGAGATGATTCACCCCTCCACTTT
NA	13	TRBV7-2	NA	TRBJ1-2	CASSFGRNYGYTF	TGTGCCAGCAGCTTCGGCAGGAACTATGGCTACACCTTC
NA	14	TRBV25-1	NA	TRBJ1-6	CASSESGYNSPLHF	TGTGCCAGCAGTGAGTCAGGCTATAATTCACCCCTCCACTTT
NA	12	TRBV5-4	NA	TRBJ2-1	CASSLFSGEQFF	TGTGCCAGCAGCTTGTTCAGTGGTGAGCAGTTCTTC
NA	13	TRBV6-5	few	TRBJ2-7	CASRRARGNEQYF	TGTGCCAGCCGTCGGGCGCGGGGAAACGAGCAGTACTTC
TRBD2	15	TRBV3-1/TRBV3-2	many	TRBJ2-5	CASSSGTSLSETQYF	TGTGCCAGCAGTTCAGGGACTAGCCTCTCAGAGACCCAGTACTTC
NA	14	TRBV7-9	NA	TRBJ2-6	CASRLQGGANVLTF	TGTGCCAGTCGCTTACAGGGAGGGGCCAACGTCCTGACTTTC
NA	14	TRBV2	NA	TRBJ2-1	CASSDPRGYNEQFF	TGTGCCAGCAGTGACCCCCGGGGTTACAATGAGCAGTTCTTC
TRBD1	15	TRBV6-5	NA	TRBJ1-2	CASSYGDREGYGYTF	TGTGCCAGCAGTTACGGGGACAGGGAGGGCTATGGCTACACCTTC
TRBD1	12	TRBV30	NA	TRBJ1-2	CAWSRTGNGYTF	TGTGCCTGGAGTAGGACAGGGAATGGCTACACCTTC
NA	14	TRBV5-1	few	TRBJ1-2	CASSPGREDYGYTF	TGCGCCAGCAGCCCCGGGAGGGAAGACTATGGCTACACCTTC
NA	13	TRBV3-1/TRBV3-2	NA	TRBJ1-3	CASSQGGPNTIYF	TGTGCCAGCAGCCAAGGCGGCCCCAACACCATATATTTT
TRBD1	13	TRBV19	NA	TRBJ1-2	CASRLQGAQGYTF	TGTGCCAGTAGGCTACAGGGGGCGCAGGGCTACACCTTC
TRBD1	15	TRBV12-5	NA	TRBJ2-2	CASGRGQPYTGELFF	TGTGCTAGTGGACGGGGACAGCCCTACACCGGGGAGCTGTTTTTT
TRBD1	14	TRBV5-1	NA	TRBJ1-1	CASSSRTGNNEAFF	TGCGCCAGCAGCTCTCGGACAGGGAATAACGAAGCTTTCTTT
TRBD1	13	TRBV29-1	NA	TRBJ2-7	CSVGGQGTYEQYF	TGCAGCGTCGGGGGACAGGGAACATACGAGCAGTACTTC
TRBD2	14	TRBV7-2	once	TRBJ2-3	CASSLGLAGDTQYF	TGTGCCAGCAGCCTAGGACTAGCGGGGGATACGCAGTATTTT
TRBD2	15	TRBV6-4	NA	TRBJ2-1	CASSGLAGDYNEQFF	TGTGCCAGCAGTGGACTAGCGGGAGACTACAATGAGCAGTTCTTC
TRBD1	16	TRBV5-1	NA	TRBJ2-7	CASSLEGGTGPYEQYF	TGCGCCAGCAGCTTGGAAGGCGGGACAGGGCCTTACGAGCAGTACTTC